The 18 T cell receptor beta chains presented below share a single source sample, sequenced in a study of blood T cell repertoires in COVID-19. Assay: immunoSEQ multiplex PCR; the TCRdb copy retains only in-frame clones and omits some. The sample shows 200,000 to 250,000 clones, roughly 80% of them seen only once. The sequencing input was peripheral blood. The receptor set was obtained from a woman aged 25 to 39 who had recovered from COVID-19.

The chain carries TRBV18 and TRBJ2-1; TRBD2 might be the D (6 bases). Trimming cost V 3 bases and J 1 base, with 22 bases left between them. This CDR3 contains 19 residues. CDR1 and CDR2 from the germline V gene are KGHSH and LQKENI. This CDR3 is CASSPPGIGREWSYNEQFF. Here the CDR3 DNA reads TGTGCCAGCTCACCTCCGGGAATCGGGCGGGAATGGTCCTACAATGAGCAGTTCTTC.

The chain links TRBV27 to TRBJ1-1; D perhaps matches TRBD1 (6 bases). The CDR3 covers 16 residues. Germline loops: CDR1 MNHEY, CDR2 SMNVEV (reference sequence). Trimming shortened V by 1 base and J by 4 bases, and 16 bases separated the two germline ends. The DNA for the CDR3 is TGTGCCAGCAGTTTATGGGGGCGGGGGCGTCCCACTGAAGCTTTCTTT. This gives the protein CASSLWGRGRPTEAFF.

The CDR3 is CASSPAGEGNNEKLFF. The CDR3 coding sequence is TGTGCCAGCAGCCCCGCAGGGGAGGGAAATAATGAAAAACTGTTTTTT. This rearrangement joins TRBV28 to TRBJ1-4, with D perhaps matching TRBD1 (6 bases). The germline V gene has CDR1 MDHEN and CDR2 SYDVKM. V was clipped by 6 bases and J by 4 bases, with 18 bases between them. The CDR3 consists of 16 residues.

V gene TRBV5-6 combines with J gene TRBJ2-5, with 16 bases that match TRBD2. Trimming removed 4 bases from V and 5 bases from J; junction bases left unmatched: 5. CDR1 is SGHDT and CDR2 is YYEEEE in the germline V gene. CDR3 size: 16 residues. The DNA of the CDR3 is TGTGCCAGCAGCACGGGACTAGCGGGAGGGCCGGAGACCCAGTACTTC. As protein: CASSTGLAGGPETQYF.

The V call is TRBV5-5, the J call TRBJ2-2; 10 nucleotides align to TRBD2. The CDR3 extends over 19 amino acids. The trim removed 3 bases at V and 5 bases at J, leaving 16 bases unmatched. From germline, CDR1 is SGHKS and CDR2 YYEKEE (reference sequence). Written as DNA, the CDR3 is TGTGCCAGCAGCTCCTTTGGGTCAGCGGGAGGGCCGTGGACCGGGGAGCTGTTTTTT. It encodes CASSSFGSAGGPWTGELFF.

This chain joins TRBV11-2 and TRBJ2-1; 11 bases align to TRBD2. CDR1 is SGHAT and CDR2 is FQNNGV in the germline V gene. With 4 bases clipped from V and 6 bases from J, the junction kept 17 bases outside the gene matches. The CDR3 length is 19 residues. This chain's CDR3 is CASSSGGSSGRARGNEQFF. For the CDR3, the DNA is TGTGCCAGCAGCTCGGGGGGAAGTAGCGGGAGGGCCAGGGGCAATGAGCAGTTCTTC.

The chain uses TRBV30 and TRBJ1-2; perhaps TRBD1 as D (5 bases). This CDR3 spans 13 amino acids. Deletions cut 2 bases from V and 7 bases from J, with 14 bases between. Germline V gene data show CDR1 as GTSNPN and CDR2 as SVGIG (reference sequence). DNA of the CDR3: TGTGCCTGGAGTTCAGGGTTTAGGGTTGGCTACACCTTC. Translation: CAWSSGFRVGYTF.

The chain couples TRBV7-9 to TRBJ1-5, with TRBD1 as a possible D gene (6 bases). Germline values: CDR1 SEHNR, CDR2 FQNEAQ (reference sequence). Trimming shortened V by 5 bases and J by 6 bases, and 14 bases separated the two germline ends. This CDR3 has 14 amino acids. The CDR3 nucleotides read TGTGCCAGCAGCCACCAGGGGTTGGGTCAGCCCCAGCATTTT. This gives the protein CASSHQGLGQPQHF.

This rearrangement joins TRBV7-9 to TRBJ2-1, with D perhaps matching TRBD2 (6 bases). Deletions cut 1 base from V and 7 bases from J, with 8 bases between. Germline V gene lookup returns CDR1 SEHNR and CDR2 FQNEAQ (reference sequence). The length of the CDR3 is 13 residues. CDR3 sequence: CASSLGTKNEQFF. CDR3 in DNA: TGTGCCAGCAGCTTAGGGACTAAGAATGAGCAGTTCTTC.

J is TRBJ2-7 and V is TRBV10-3, with 9 bases that match TRBD2. This CDR3 region has 14 residues. Looked up from germline, CDR1 is ENHRY and CDR2 is SYGVKD. Trimming removed 10 bases from V and 2 bases from J; junction bases left unmatched: 9. This chain's CDR3 is CATTSGYVTYEQYF. The CDR3 region has the DNA TGTGCCACGACTAGCGGATATGTAACCTACGAGCAGTACTTC.

CDR3 protein: CASRDIQGTTEAFF. Here the CDR3 DNA reads TGTGCCAGCAGGGACATCCAGGGGACAACTGAAGCTTTCTTT. The chain couples TRBV2 to TRBJ1-1; D perhaps matches TRBD1 (6 bases). V was trimmed by 6 bases and J by 5 bases, leaving 16 bases between them. This CDR3 has 14 residues. Germline V gives CDR1 SNHLY, CDR2 FYNNEI.

V usage is TRBV28 and J usage is TRBJ2-1; no clear D gene. CDR1 and CDR2 from the germline V gene are MDHEN and SYDVKM. The CDR3 runs 15 residues. The germline V and J ends were trimmed by 5 bases and 5 bases, with 16 bases remaining between them. The CDR3 DNA is TGTGCCAGCAGTAGAATAGCATCCGAAAACAATGAGCAGTTCTTC. The encoded protein is CASSRIASENNEQFF.

This clone was seen just once. The V and J genes are TRBV2 and TRBJ1-4; the D gene is possibly TRBD1 (6 bases). CDR1 is SNHLY and CDR2 is FYNNEI in the germline V gene. The V end lost 5 bases, the J end lost 1 base, and 14 bases lay between the germline ends. The CDR3 length is 16 residues. The DNA of the CDR3 is TGTGCCAGCAGTCTCGGACAGTTTGGAACTAATGAAAAACTGTTTTTT. Translating it yields CASSLGQFGTNEKLFF.

The rearrangement links TRBV5-1 to TRBJ1-6; 7 bases are shared with TRBD1. In germline, CDR1 is SGHRS, CDR2 YFSETQ. After removal of 4 bases from V and 9 bases from J, the junction contained 4 bases not matched to a gene. The CDR3 covers 13 residues. CDR3 region: CASSVPGGSPLHF. The DNA for the CDR3 is TGCGCCAGCAGCGTTCCAGGGGGTTCACCCCTCCACTTT.

The CDR3 bases are TGTGCCAGCAGGTCCGGGACAGCGAACACCGGGGAGCTGTTTTTT. Protein sequence: CASRSGTANTGELFF. The rearrangement uses TRBV28 and TRBJ2-2; 7 bases align to TRBD1. Germline-derived CDR1 and CDR2 are MDHEN and SYDVKM. With V trimmed by 6 bases and J by 0 bases, 4 bases remained unmatched. This CDR3 is 15 amino acids long.

The chain has TRBV4-1 and TRBJ2-7, with D tentatively TRBD2 (7 bases). Trimming removed 3 bases at V and 5 bases at J, with 14 bases between. The germline V gene has CDR1 MGHRA and CDR2 YSYEKL. The CDR3 runs to 14 residues. The CDR3 DNA follows: TGCGCCAGCAGCCAGATAGGGGGGGGGAACGAGCAGTACTTC. It translates to CASSQIGGGNEQYF.

The DNA of the CDR3 is TGTGCCAGCAGTTTGGAGGGTGTTTTAGGAGATACGCAGTATTTT. This sequence encodes CASSLEGVLGDTQYF. The chain joins TRBV28 to TRBJ2-3, with D maybe TRBD2 (6 bases). CDR1 MDHEN and CDR2 SYDVKM come from the germline V gene. This CDR3 has 15 residues. The V gene lost 3 bases and the J gene lost 5 bases, with 15 bases spanning the gap.

CDR3: CALSGRRGHEQFF. Written as DNA, the CDR3 is TGTGCCCTTAGCGGGAGGAGAGGTCATGAGCAGTTCTTC. The J gene is TRBJ2-1, the V gene TRBV30; TRBD2 aligns across 10 bases. Trimming cost V 8 bases and J 8 bases; bases outside gene matches: 9. Germline CDR1 and CDR2: GTSNPN and SVGIG (reference sequence). The CDR3 contains 13 residues.